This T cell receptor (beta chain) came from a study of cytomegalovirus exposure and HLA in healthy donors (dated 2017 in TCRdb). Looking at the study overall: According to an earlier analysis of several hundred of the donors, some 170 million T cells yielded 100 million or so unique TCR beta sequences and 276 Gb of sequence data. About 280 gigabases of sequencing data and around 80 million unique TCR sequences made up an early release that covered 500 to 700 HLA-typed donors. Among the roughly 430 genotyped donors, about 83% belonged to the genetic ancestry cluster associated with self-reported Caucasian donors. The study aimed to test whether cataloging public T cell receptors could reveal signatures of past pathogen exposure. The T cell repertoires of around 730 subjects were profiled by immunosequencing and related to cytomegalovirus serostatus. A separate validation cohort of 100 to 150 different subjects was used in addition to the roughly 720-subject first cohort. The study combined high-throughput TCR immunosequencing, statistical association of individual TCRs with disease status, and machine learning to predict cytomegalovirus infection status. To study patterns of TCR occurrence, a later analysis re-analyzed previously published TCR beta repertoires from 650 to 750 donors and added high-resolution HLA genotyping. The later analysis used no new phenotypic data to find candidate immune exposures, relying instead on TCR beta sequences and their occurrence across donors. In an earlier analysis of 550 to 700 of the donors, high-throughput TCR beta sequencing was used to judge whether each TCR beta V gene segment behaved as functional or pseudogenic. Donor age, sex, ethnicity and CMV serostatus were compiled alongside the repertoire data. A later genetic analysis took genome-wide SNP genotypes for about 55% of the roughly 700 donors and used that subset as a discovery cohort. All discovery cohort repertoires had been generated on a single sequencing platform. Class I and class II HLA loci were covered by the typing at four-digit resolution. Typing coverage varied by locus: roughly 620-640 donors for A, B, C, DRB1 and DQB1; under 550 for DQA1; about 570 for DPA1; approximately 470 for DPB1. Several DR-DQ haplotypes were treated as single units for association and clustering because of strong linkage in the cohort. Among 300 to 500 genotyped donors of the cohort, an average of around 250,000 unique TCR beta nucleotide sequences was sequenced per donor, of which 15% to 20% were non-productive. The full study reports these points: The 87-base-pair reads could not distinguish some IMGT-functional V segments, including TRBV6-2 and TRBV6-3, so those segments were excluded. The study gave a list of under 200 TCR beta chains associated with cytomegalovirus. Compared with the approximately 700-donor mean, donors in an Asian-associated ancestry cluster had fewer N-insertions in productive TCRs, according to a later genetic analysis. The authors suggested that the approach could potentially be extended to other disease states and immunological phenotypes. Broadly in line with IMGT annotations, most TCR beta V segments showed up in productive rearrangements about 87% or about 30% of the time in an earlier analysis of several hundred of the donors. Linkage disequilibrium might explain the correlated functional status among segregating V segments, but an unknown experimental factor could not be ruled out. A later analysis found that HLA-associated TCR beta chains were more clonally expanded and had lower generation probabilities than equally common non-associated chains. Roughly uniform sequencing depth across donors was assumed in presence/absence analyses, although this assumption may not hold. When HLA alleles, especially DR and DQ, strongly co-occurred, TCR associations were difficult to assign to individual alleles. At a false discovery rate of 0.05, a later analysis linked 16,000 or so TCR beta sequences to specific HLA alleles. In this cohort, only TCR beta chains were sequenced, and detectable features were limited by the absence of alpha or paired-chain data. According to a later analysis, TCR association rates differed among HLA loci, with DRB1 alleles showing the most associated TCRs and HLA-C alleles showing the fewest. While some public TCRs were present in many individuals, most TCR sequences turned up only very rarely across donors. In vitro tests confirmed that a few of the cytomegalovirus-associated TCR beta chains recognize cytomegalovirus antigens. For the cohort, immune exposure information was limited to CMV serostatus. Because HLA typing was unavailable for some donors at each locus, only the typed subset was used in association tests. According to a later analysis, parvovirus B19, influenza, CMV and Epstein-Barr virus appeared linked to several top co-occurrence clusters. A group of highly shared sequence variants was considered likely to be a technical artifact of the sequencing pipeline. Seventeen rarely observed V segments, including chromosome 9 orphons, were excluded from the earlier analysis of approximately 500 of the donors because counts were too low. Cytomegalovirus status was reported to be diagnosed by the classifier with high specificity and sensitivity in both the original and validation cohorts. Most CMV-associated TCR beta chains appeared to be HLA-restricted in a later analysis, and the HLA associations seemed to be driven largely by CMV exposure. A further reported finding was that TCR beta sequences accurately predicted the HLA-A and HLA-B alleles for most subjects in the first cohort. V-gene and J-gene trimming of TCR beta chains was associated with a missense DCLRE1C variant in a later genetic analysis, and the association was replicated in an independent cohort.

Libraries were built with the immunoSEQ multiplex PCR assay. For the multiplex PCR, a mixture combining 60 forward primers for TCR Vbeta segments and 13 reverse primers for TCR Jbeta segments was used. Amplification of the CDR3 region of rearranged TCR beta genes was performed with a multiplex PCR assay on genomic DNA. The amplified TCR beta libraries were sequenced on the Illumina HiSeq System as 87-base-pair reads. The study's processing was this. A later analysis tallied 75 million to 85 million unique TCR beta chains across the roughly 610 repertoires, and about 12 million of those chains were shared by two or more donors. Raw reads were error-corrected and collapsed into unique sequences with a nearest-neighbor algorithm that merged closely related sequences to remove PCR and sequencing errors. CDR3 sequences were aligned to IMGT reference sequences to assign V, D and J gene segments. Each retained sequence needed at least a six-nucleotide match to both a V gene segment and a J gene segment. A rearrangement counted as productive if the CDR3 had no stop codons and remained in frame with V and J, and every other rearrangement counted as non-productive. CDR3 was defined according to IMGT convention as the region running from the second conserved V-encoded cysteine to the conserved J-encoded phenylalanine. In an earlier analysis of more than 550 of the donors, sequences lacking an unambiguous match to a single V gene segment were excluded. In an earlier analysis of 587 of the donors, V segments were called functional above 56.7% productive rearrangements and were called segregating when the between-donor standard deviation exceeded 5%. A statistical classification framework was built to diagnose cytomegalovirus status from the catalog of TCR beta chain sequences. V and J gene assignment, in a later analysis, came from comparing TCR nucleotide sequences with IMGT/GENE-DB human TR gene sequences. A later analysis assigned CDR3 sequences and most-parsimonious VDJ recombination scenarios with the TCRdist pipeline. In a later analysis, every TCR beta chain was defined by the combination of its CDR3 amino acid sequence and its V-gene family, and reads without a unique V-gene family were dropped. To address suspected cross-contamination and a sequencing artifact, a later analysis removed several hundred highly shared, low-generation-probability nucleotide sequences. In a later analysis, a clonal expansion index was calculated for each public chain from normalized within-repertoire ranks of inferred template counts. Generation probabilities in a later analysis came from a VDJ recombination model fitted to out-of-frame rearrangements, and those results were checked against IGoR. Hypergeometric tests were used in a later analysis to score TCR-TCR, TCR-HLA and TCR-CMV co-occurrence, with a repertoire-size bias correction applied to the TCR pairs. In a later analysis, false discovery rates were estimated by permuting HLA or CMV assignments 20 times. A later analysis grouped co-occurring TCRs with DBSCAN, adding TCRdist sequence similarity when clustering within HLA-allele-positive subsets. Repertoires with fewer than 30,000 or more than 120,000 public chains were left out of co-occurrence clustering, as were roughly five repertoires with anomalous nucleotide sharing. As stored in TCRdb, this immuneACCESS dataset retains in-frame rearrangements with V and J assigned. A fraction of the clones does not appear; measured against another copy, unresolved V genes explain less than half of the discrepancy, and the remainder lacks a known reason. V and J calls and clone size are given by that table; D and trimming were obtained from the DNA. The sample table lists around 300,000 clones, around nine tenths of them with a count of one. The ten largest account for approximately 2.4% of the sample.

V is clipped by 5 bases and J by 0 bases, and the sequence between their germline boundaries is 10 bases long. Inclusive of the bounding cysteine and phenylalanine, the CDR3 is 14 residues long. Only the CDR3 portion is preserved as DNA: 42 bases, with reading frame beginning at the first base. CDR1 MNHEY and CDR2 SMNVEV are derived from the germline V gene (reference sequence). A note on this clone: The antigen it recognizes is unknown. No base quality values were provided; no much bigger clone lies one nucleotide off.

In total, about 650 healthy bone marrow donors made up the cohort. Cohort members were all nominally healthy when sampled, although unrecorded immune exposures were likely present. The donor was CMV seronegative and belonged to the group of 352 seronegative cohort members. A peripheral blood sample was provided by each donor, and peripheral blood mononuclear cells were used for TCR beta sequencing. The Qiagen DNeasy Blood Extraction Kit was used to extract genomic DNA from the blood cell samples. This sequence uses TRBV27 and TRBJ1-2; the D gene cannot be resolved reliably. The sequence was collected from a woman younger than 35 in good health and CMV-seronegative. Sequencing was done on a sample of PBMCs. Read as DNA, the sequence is TGTGCCAGCAGTCGAACACAAGCTAACTATGGCTACACCTTC. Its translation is CASSRTQANYGYTF.